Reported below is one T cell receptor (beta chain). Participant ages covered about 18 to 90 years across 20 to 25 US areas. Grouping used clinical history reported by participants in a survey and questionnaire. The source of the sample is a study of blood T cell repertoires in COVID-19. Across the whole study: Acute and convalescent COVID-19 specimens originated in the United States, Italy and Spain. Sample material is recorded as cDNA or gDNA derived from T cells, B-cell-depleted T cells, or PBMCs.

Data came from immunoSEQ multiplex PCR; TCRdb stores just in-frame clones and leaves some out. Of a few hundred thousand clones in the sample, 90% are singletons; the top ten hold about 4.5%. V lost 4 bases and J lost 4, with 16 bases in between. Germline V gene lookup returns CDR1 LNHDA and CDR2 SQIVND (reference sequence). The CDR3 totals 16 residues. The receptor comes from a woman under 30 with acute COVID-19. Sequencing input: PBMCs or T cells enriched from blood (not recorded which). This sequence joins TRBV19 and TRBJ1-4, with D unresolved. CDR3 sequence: CASSRSGWRVNEKLFF. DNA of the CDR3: TGTGCCAGTAGTAGGAGCGGCTGGCGGGTTAATGAAAAACTGTTTTTT.